The text below deals with one TCR beta chain. The antigen is unknown. The data originate from a study of cytomegalovirus exposure and HLA in healthy donors. General study results and limits: Most sequenced TCRs were rare (though some public TCRs occurred in many donors). Most subjects' HLA-A and HLA-B alleles were reportedly predicted from TCR beta sequences. In an earlier analysis, productive rearrangement rates for most beta V segments clustered near 87% or 30%.

The CDR3 contains 15 residues. Germline CDR1 reads MNHEY; CDR2 reads SMNVEV (reference sequence). The V and J ends lost 3 bases and 4 bases respectively, with 13 bases between them. PCR used 60 Vbeta primers and 13 Jbeta primers. Original processing notes: In a later analysis, the count reached approximately 80 million unique TCR beta chains, with about 10 million shared. Profiling relied on immunoSEQ multiplex PCR, and the TCRdb table lists in-frame clones only, not all of them. From that table come the V and J calls and clone size; the DNA was used to work out D and trimming. The repertoire consists of 140,000 or so clones, with 80% occurring once and the leading ten covering around 4.4%.

Sequenced material: PBMCs. The source is a man between 40 and 49 years old in good health and CMV-seronegative. V usage is TRBV27 and J usage is TRBJ1-5; unclear D gene. In nucleotides, the CDR3 is TGTGCCAGCAGTTTCCGGCGGGGAGGGAATCAGCCCCAGCATTTT. Amino acid sequence: CASSFRRGGNQPQHF.